This TCR beta chain was retrieved from a study of blood T cell repertoires in COVID-19. Only in-frame clones appear in the TCRdb table, and some are missing; sequencing was by immunoSEQ multiplex PCR. The sample includes 150,000 to 200,000 clones, about 77% of them seen just once. Germline V CDR1 and CDR2: KGHSH, LQKENI. The CDR3 length is 15 residues. V lost 3 bases, J lost 1 base, and 2 bases stayed unmatched. The source of this sequence is a woman aged 50 to 60 with acute COVID-19. This chain joins TRBV18 and TRBJ2-3, with TRBD1 matching over 9 bases. What was sequenced was PBMCs or T cells enriched from blood (not recorded which). CDR3 coding DNA: TGTGCCAGCTCACCGGGACAGGGACGCACAGATACGCAGTATTTT. Residues: CASSPGQGRTDTQYF. Full variable domain (rest looked up from reference TRBV18 and TRBJ2-3): NAGVMQNPRHLVRRRGQEARLRCSPMKGHSHVYWYRQLPEEGLKFMVYLQKENIIDESGMPKERFSAEFPKEGPSILRIQQVVRGDSAAYFCASSPGQGRTDTQYFGPGTRLTVL.